The present T cell receptor (beta chain) was sequenced within a study of immune reconstitution after stem cell transplant in scleroderma. One entry per CDR3 protein results from TCRdb running MiXCR on the RT-PCR reads. The data show roughly 5,000 distinct CDR3 sequences, approximately 7.9% seen once. This CDR3 is 14 amino acids long. The germline CDR1 and CDR2 sequences are MNHEY and SMNVEV (reference sequence). Losses at the gene ends were 5 bases for V and 0 bases for J; bases not matched to a gene: 3. Collection took place before or after autologous hematopoietic stem cell transplantation (not recorded which). The clonotype originates from a male donor with systemic sclerosis. The chain is built from TRBV27 and TRBJ2-5; 7 positions match TRBD1. CDR3 nucleotide sequence: TGTGCCAGCAGTCAGACAGGGAACCAAGAGACCCAGTACTTC. Translated, it gives CASSQTGNQETQYF.